Listed here are 18 T cell receptor beta chains from one sample, sequenced in a study of blood T cells in healthy people across ages. Primers used in a second PCR of roughly 6 to 11 cycles were a sample-barcoded 5' primer and a J-beta primer mix. TCRdb redid the calling of the 5' RACE reads with MiXCR, one entry per CDR3 protein. This repertoire shows 1.5 million to 2 million distinct CDR3 sequences, around 50% found once; its top ten account for around 2.1%. The sequenced sample was blood. These receptors were obtained from a woman aged 40 to 50 in good health.

J is TRBJ2-2 and V is TRBV19; D ambiguous. The CDR3 is 13 amino acids. V was clipped by 2 bases and J by 4 bases, with 5 bases between them. Germline CDR1 LNHDA, CDR2 SQIVND (reference sequence). In DNA, the CDR3 is TGTGCCAGTAGTATAATATCCACCGGGGAGCTGTTTTTT. Its translation is CASSIISTGELFF.

The gene calls are TRBV13 and TRBJ2-4; D may match TRBD1 or TRBD2 (5 bases each). The ends were cut back, 5 bases at V and 4 bases at J, with 24 bases in the middle. From germline, CDR1 is PRHDT and CDR2 FYEKMQ (reference sequence). The CDR3 runs to 18 residues. The CDR3 loop is CASSPPPDRWGTKNIQYF. For the CDR3, the DNA is TGTGCCAGCAGCCCTCCTCCCGATAGGTGGGGGACGAAAAACATTCAGTACTTC. The full variable domain, with the rest looked up from reference TRBV13 and TRBJ2-4, is AAGVIQSPRHLIKEKRETATLKCYPIPRHDTVYWYQQGPGQDPQFLISFYEKMQSDKGSIPDRFSAQQFSDYHSELNMSSLELGDSALYFCASSPPPDRWGTKNIQYFGAGTRLSVL.

The genes are TRBV27 and TRBJ1-1; tentatively, D is TRBD1 (5 bases). The germline CDR1 and CDR2 sequences are MNHEY and SMNVEV (reference sequence). Trimming took 10 bases from V and 4 from J, leaving 13 bases between them. The CDR3 totals 12 residues. DNA of the CDR3: TGTGCCACCACAGGCGGCGGCACTGAAGCTTTCTTT. Translation: CATTGGGTEAFF.

This clonotype was counted only a few times. The chain joins TRBV20-1 to TRBJ1-6, with unresolved D. V lost 1 base and J 7 bases, leaving 11 bases between the germline ends. The germline gives CDR1 DFQATT, CDR2 SNEGSKA (reference sequence). This CDR3 spans 14 amino acids. CDR3 in amino acids: CSARGGLTNSPLHF. The CDR3 DNA follows: TGCAGTGCTAGAGGAGGACTTACCAATTCACCCCTCCACTTT.

The count of this clonotype is one. The chain combines TRBV13 with TRBJ2-1; D is ambiguous. Germline assignment: CDR1 PRHDT and CDR2 FYEKMQ (reference sequence). The CDR3 contains 15 residues. V was trimmed by 0 bases and J by 5 bases, leaving 11 bases between them. The CDR3 loop reads CASSLGTSVDNEQFF. CDR3 bases: TGTGCCAGCAGCTTAGGTACTTCCGTAGACAATGAGCAGTTCTTC.

The gene calls are TRBV9 and TRBJ1-1, with D uncertain. V shed 4 bases and J shed 3 bases, with 13 bases lying between them. The CDR3 loop spans 14 amino acids. In germline, CDR1 is SGDLS, CDR2 YYNGEE. The CDR3 nucleotides are TGTGCCAGCAGCCCCGGGGAAGCCTACACTGAAGCTTTCTTT. It codes for CASSPGEAYTEAFF.

The CDR3 sequence is CASSLGTGYGSPLHF. The CDR3 DNA is TGTGCCAGCAGTTTAGGGACAGGGTACGGTTCACCCCTCCACTTT. V gene TRBV12-3 or TRBV12-4 combines with J gene TRBJ1-6, with 8 bases lining up with TRBD1. CDR3 size: 15 residues. V trimming: 1 base; J trimming: 9 bases; junction bases outside the gene matches: 5.

This clonotype was picked up a small number of times. V is TRBV5-1 and J is TRBJ2-5; 9 nucleotides agree with TRBD1. The J call is uncertain, as TRBJ2-7 better fits the DNA end. This CDR3 has 15 amino acids. Germline V gene sequence: CDR1 SGHRS, CDR2 YFSETQ. In DNA, the CDR3 is TGCGCCAGCAGCTCATGGCGGGGACAGGGAAACGAGCAGTACTTC. Translating gives CASSSWRGQGNEQYF.

This chain joins TRBV28 and TRBJ2-5; TRBD1 is a possible D gene (5 bases). This CDR3 has 14 residues. V was shortened by 6 bases and J by 3 bases, with 14 bases between the two germline ends. Germline V CDR1 and CDR2: MDHEN, SYDVKM. The CDR3 here is CASRGSGKKETQYF. The CDR3 coding sequence is TGTGCCAGCAGGGGCTCAGGGAAGAAAGAGACCCAGTACTTC.

This rearrangement joins TRBV4-3 to TRBJ1-5, with unresolved D. With 0 bases removed from V and 3 bases from J, the gap between germline ends came to 12 bases. Germline V CDR1 and CDR2: LGHNA, YSLEER. CDR3 length: 16 residues. The CDR3 spells CASSQDLSAYNQPQHF. In nucleotides, the CDR3 is TGCGCCAGCAGCCAAGATCTGTCCGCCTACAATCAGCCCCAGCATTTT.

This chain links TRBV7-9 with TRBJ1-5, with D tentatively TRBD1 (6 bases). V lost 1 base and J lost 3, with 10 bases in between. The CDR3 is made up of 15 amino acids. CDR1 and CDR2 (germline): SEHNR, FQNEAQ (reference sequence). CDR3 bases: TGTGCCAGCAGCTTAGGAGGGGGAGACAATCAGCCCCAGCATTTT. Protein: CASSLGGGDNQPQHF.

The V gene is TRBV6-2 or TRBV6-3, the J gene TRBJ1-1; 9 bases align to TRBD1. With V trimmed by 2 bases and J by 5 bases, 9 bases remained unmatched. Per germline, CDR1 MNHEY and CDR2 SVGEGT. CDR3 size: 16 residues. CDR3 in amino acids: CASSYLQGALGTEAFF. As DNA, the CDR3 is TGTGCCAGCAGTTACCTACAGGGGGCGCTTGGAACTGAAGCTTTCTTT.

The chain is built from TRBV5-1 and TRBJ2-3; unclear D gene. Germline CDR1 reads SGHRS; CDR2 reads YFSETQ. The CDR3 has 14 amino acids. Trimming cost V 0 bases and J 6 bases, with 11 bases left between them. CDR3 sequence: CASSLGPSEDTQYF. The CDR3, as DNA: TGCGCCAGCAGCTTGGGACCGTCAGAGGATACGCAGTATTTT. Full variable domain (outside the CDR3, taken from reference TRBV5-1 and TRBJ2-3): KAGVTQTPRYLIKTRGQQVTLSCSPISGHRSVSWYQQTPGQGLQFLFEYFSETQRNKGNFPGRFSGRQFSNSRSEMNVSTLELGDSALYLCASSLGPSEDTQYFGPGTRLTVL.

This clonotype appeared a few times. The chain has TRBV7-2 and TRBJ2-5, with a possible D match to TRBD1 (5 bases). Trimming shortened V by 5 bases and J by 4 bases, and 11 bases separated the two germline ends. This CDR3 contains 13 residues. Germline CDR1 reads SGHTA; CDR2 reads FQGNSA. The CDR3 bases are TGTGCCAGCAGCCATCAGGGCCGAGAGACCCAGTACTTC. Translation gives CASSHQGRETQYF.

This clonotype turned up a few times. The genes are TRBV20-1 and TRBJ2-1, with D possibly TRBD2 on 6 matching bases. The V end was cut by 4 bases, the J end by 4 bases, with 11 bases between. The CDR3 spans 13 residues. Per germline, CDR1 DFQATT and CDR2 SNEGSKA (reference sequence). In nucleotides, the CDR3 is TGCAGTGCTAAACGTCGGGGGTACAATGAGCAGTTCTTC. Its protein is CSAKRRGYNEQFF.

The chain links TRBV7-8 to TRBJ1-4, with D perhaps TRBD1 (5 bases). The CDR3 sequence is 15 residues long. Looked up from germline, CDR1 is SGHVS and CDR2 is FQNEAQ. Trimming shortened V by 1 base and J by 6 bases, and 12 bases separated the two germline ends. DNA of the CDR3: TGTGCCAGCAGCTTAGGGAGAGGGGCGGATGAAAAACTGTTTTTT. Protein: CASSLGRGADEKLFF.

The chain carries TRBV4-3 and TRBJ1-2; D gene unclear. The V gene lost 1 base and the J gene lost 3 bases, with 24 bases spanning the gap. The CDR3 length is 19 residues. Germline V gene lookup returns CDR1 LGHNA and CDR2 YSLEER. The CDR3 reads CASSQVALAGDLAHYGYTF. The CDR3 nucleotides read TGCGCCAGCAGCCAAGTTGCTCTGGCAGGCGACCTGGCTCACTATGGCTACACCTTC.

The J gene is TRBJ2-3, the V gene TRBV7-9; unclear D gene. There are 14 residues in the CDR3. CDR1 is SEHNR, CDR2 FQNEAQ, per germline (reference sequence). V gave up 3 bases and J gave up 8 bases, with 15 bases separating them. The CDR3 loop reads CASSFEAPSGTQYF. The CDR3 DNA reads TGTGCCAGCAGCTTCGAAGCCCCGTCGGGTACGCAGTATTTT.